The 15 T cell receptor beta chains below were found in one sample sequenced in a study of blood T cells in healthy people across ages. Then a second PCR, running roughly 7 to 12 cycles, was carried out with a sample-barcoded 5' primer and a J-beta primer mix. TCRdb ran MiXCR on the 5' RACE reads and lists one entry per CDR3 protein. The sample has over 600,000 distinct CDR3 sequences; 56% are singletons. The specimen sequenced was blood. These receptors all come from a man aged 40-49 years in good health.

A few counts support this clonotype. The CDR3: CATSDFGTADNYGYTF. Here the CDR3 DNA reads TGTGCCACCAGTGATTTCGGAACAGCGGATAACTATGGCTACACCTTC. V and J are TRBV24-1 and TRBJ1-2; D gene unclear. Between the trimmed V and J ends, which lost 1 base and 1 base, there was a span of 12 bases. CDR1 is KGHDR, CDR2 SFDVKD, per germline. The CDR3 covers 16 residues.

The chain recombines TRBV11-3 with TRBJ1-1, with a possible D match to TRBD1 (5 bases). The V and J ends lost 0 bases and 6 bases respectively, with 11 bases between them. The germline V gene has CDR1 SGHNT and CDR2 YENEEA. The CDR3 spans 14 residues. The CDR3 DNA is TGTGCCAGCAGCTTAGAGGCGGGGGTCGCTGAAGCTTTCTTT. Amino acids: CASSLEAGVAEAFF.

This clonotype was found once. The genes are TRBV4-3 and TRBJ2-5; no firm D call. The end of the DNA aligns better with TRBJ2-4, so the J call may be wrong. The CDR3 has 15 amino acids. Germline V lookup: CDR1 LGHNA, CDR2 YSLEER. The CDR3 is CASSPSRLIKNIQYF. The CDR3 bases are TGCGCCAGCAGCCCATCGCGTCTAATCAAAAACATTCAGTACTTC.

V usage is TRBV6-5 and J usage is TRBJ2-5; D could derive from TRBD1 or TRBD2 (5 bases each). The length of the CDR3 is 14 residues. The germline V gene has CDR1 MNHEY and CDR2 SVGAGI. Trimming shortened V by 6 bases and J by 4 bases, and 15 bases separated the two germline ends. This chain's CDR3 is CASSTDSTRETQYF. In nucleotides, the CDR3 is TGTGCCAGCAGCACAGACAGCACTAGAGAGACCCAGTACTTC.

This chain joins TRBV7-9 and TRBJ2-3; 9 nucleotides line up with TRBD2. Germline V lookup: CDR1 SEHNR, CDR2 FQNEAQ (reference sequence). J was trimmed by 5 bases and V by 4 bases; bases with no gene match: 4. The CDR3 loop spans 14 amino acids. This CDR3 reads CASSSATSGDTQYF. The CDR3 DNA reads TGTGCCAGCAGCTCTGCGACTAGCGGAGATACGCAGTATTTT.

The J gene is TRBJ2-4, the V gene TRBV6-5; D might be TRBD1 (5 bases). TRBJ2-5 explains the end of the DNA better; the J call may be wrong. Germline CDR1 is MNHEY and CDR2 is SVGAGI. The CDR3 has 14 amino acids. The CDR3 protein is CASRKGLSQETQYF. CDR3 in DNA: TGTGCCAGCAGAAAGGGGTTGTCCCAAGAGACCCAGTACTTC.

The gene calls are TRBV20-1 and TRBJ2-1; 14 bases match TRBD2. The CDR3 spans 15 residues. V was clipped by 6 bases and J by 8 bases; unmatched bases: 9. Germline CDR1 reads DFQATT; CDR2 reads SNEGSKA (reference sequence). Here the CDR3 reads CSARRLAGGPYEQFF. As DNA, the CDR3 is TGCAGTGCCAGGAGACTAGCGGGAGGGCCCTATGAGCAGTTCTTC.

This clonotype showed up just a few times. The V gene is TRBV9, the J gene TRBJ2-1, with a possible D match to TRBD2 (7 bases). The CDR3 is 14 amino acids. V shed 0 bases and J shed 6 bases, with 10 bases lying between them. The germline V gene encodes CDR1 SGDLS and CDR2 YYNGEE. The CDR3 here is CASSVAGGRNEQFF. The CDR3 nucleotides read TGTGCCAGCAGCGTAGCGGGGGGCCGCAATGAGCAGTTCTTC.

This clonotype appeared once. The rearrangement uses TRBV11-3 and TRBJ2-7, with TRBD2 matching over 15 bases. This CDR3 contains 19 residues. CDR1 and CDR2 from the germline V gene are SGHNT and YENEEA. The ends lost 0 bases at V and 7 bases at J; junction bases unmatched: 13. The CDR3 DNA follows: TGTGCCAGCAGCTTAGAGGGGTGGACTAGCGGGAGGGCCGCGAATGAGCAGTACTTC. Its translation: CASSLEGWTSGRAANEQYF.

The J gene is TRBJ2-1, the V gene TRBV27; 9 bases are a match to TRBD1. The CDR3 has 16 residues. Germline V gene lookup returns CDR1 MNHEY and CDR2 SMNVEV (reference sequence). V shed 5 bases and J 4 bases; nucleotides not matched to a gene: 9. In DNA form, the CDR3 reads TGTGCCAGCAGTCCCCGCCGGGACAGGGAGTACAATGAGCAGTTCTTC. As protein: CASSPRRDREYNEQFF.

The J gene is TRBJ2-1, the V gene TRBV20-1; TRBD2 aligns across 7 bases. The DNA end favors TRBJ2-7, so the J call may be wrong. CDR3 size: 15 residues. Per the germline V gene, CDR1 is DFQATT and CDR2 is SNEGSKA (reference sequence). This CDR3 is CSASRGLSSYNEQYF. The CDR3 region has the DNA TGCAGTGCTAGTAGGGGACTAAGCTCCTACAATGAGCAGTACTTC.

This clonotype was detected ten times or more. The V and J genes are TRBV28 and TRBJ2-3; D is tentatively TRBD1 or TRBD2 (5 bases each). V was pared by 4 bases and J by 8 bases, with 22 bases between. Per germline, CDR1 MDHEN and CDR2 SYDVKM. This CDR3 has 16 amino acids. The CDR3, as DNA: TGTGCCAGCAGTTCCCACCTTGGGACGGCGGTGGGTACGCAGTATTTT. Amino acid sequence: CASSSHLGTAVGTQYF.

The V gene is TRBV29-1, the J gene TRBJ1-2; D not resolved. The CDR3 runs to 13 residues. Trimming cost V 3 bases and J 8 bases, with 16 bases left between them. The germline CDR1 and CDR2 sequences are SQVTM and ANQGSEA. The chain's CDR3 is CSVDKGSDRGYTF. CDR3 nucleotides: TGCAGCGTTGATAAGGGTTCAGATAGGGGCTACACCTTC.

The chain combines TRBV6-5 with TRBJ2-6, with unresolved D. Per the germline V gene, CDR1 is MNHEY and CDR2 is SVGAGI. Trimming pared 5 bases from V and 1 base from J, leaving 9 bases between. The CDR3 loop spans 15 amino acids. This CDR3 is CASSKRQSGANVLTF. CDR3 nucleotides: TGTGCCAGCAGTAAACGGCAATCTGGGGCCAACGTCCTGACTTTC.

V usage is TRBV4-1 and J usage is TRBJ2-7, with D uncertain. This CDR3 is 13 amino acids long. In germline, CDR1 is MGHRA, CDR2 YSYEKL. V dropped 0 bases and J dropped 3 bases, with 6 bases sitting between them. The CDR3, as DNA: TGCGCCAGCAGCCAAGACATTTTCTACGAGCAGTACTTC. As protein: CASSQDIFYEQYF.